Listed here are 10 T cell receptor beta chains from one sample, sequenced in a study of T cell responses to AZD1222 COVID-19 vaccine. The data were produced by immunoSEQ multiplex PCR, yet TCRdb's version contains in-frame clones alone and is incomplete. The sample records approximately 130,000 clones, less than 90% being singletons. The specimen was peripheral blood, collected on day 0 of AZD1222 vaccination. The source is an adult in good health.

The rearrangement joins TRBV19 to TRBJ1-6, with a possible D match to TRBD1 (6 bases). This CDR3 has 16 amino acids. The V and J ends lost 2 bases and 7 bases respectively, with 15 bases between them. CDR1 and CDR2 (germline): LNHDA, SQIVND (reference sequence). The CDR3 DNA follows: TGTGCCAGTAGTATAAGGGGGTCGGGGTCGAATTCACCCCTCCACTTT. This codes for CASSIRGSGSNSPLHF.

The V and J genes are TRBV5-1 and TRBJ1-1; the match to TRBD1 covers 9 bases. The CDR3 has 14 amino acids. Germline V gene sequence: CDR1 SGHRS, CDR2 YFSETQ. With V trimmed by 3 bases and J by 6 bases, 6 bases remained unmatched. Here the CDR3 DNA reads TGCGCCAGCAGCTACCTAGGGACAGGGTCTGAAGCTTTCTTT. It codes for CASSYLGTGSEAFF.

This clone was recorded many times. The J gene is TRBJ1-3, the V gene TRBV14; 7 bases are shared with TRBD1. Unmatched junction bases numbered 10, after V lost 4 bases and J lost 4 bases. This CDR3 has 16 amino acids. Germline loops: CDR1 SGHDN, CDR2 FVKESK. In DNA, the CDR3 is TGTGCCAGCAGCCCACGACAGGGAATCGTCGGAAACACCATATATTTT. Translation gives CASSPRQGIVGNTIYF. Filled out from reference TRBV14 and TRBJ1-3, the complete variable domain reads EAGVTQFPSHSVIEKGQTVTLRCDPISGHDNLYWYRRVMGKEIKFLLHFVKESKQDESGMPNNRFLAERTGGTYSTLKVQPAELEDSGVYFCASSPRQGIVGNTIYFGEGSWLTVV.

The V call is TRBV7-6, the J call TRBJ1-5; no firm D call. Trimming removed 1 base from V and 0 bases from J, with 13 bases in between. The V gene's germline CDR1 is SGHVS and CDR2 FNYEAQ. The CDR3 has 17 amino acids. DNA of the CDR3: TGTGCCAGCAGCTTAGGACCCCAACAGCTTAGCAATCAGCCCCAGCATTTT. Residues: CASSLGPQQLSNQPQHF.

J is TRBJ2-2 and V is TRBV13; TRBD2 might be the D (7 bases). Germline loops: CDR1 PRHDT, CDR2 FYEKMQ (reference sequence). The CDR3 totals 15 residues. Trimming removed 0 bases at V and 4 bases at J, with 9 bases between. DNA for the CDR3: TGTGCCAGCAGCTTAGGCGGGGGGCCCACCGGGGAGCTGTTTTTT. This sequence encodes CASSLGGGPTGELFF.

The rearrangement uses TRBV6-1 and TRBJ1-1; D ambiguous. The germline CDR1 and CDR2 sequences are MNHNS and SASEGT. CDR3 size: 15 residues. V was shortened by 3 bases and J by 4 bases, with 15 bases between the two germline ends. The CDR3 spells CASSDHGGVSTEAFF. In DNA form, the CDR3 reads TGTGCCAGCAGTGACCACGGAGGCGTGAGCACTGAAGCTTTCTTT.

The CDR3 here is CASKMGQQETQYF. The CDR3 DNA is TGCGCCAGCAAAATGGGACAGCAAGAGACCCAGTACTTC. The J gene is TRBJ2-5, the V gene TRBV5-1, with 7 positions matching TRBD1. Germline V CDR1 and CDR2: SGHRS, YFSETQ. The CDR3 is 13 residues long. The ends lost 6 bases at V and 2 bases at J; junction bases unmatched: 4. Full variable domain (rest looked up from reference TRBV5-1 and TRBJ2-5): KAGVTQTPRYLIKTRGQQVTLSCSPISGHRSVSWYQQTPGQGLQFLFEYFSETQRNKGNFPGRFSGRQFSNSRSEMNVSTLELGDSALYLCASKMGQQETQYFGPGTRLLVL.

The V call is TRBV27, the J call TRBJ1-2; 8 bases match TRBD1. The CDR3 covers 16 residues. Germline V gene data show CDR1 as MNHEY and CDR2 as SMNVEV (reference sequence). With 0 bases clipped from V and 9 bases from J, the junction kept 12 bases outside the gene matches. For the CDR3, the DNA is TGTGCCAGCAGTTTATCCTCCCAGGGGGCGCATAGAAGCTACACCTTC. The encoded protein is CASSLSSQGAHRSYTF.

This clone was picked up one time. This rearrangement joins TRBV7-2 to TRBJ1-5; D possibly corresponds to TRBD1 (5 bases). The germline CDR1 and CDR2 sequences are SGHTA and FQGNSA. The CDR3 length is 17 residues. The V gene lost 1 base and the J gene lost 2 bases, with 15 bases spanning the gap. CDR3 loop: CASSLVGGGNGNQPQHF. The CDR3 DNA is TGTGCCAGCAGCTTAGTTGGGGGAGGGAACGGCAATCAGCCCCAGCATTTT.

V is TRBV5-5 and J is TRBJ1-2, with 7 bases aligning to TRBD1. The CDR3 length is 13 residues. Germline V gene sequence: CDR1 SGHKS, CDR2 YYEKEE (reference sequence). Trimming at V came to 4 bases and at J to 2 bases, leaving 2 bases not matched to a gene. The DNA for the CDR3 is TGTGCCAGCAGCATGGACAGGAACTATGGCTACACCTTC. It translates to CASSMDRNYGYTF.